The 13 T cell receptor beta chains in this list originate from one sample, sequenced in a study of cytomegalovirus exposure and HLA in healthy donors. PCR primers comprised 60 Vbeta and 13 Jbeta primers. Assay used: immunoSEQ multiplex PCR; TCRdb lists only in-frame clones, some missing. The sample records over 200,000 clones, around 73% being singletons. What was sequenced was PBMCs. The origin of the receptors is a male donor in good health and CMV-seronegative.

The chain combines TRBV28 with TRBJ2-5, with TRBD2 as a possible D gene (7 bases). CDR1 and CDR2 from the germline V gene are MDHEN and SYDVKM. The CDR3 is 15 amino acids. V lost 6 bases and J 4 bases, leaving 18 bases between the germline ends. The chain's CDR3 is CASSRWGGGSETQYF. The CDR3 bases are TGTGCCAGCAGCCGATGGGGGGGCGGGTCAGAGACCCAGTACTTC.

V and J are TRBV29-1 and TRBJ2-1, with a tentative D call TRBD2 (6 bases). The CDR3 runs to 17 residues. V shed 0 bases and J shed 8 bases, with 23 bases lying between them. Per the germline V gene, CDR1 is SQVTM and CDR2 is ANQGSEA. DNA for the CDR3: TGCAGCGTTGAAGATGAAATCGGGAGCATGAACACGCATGAGCAGTTCTTC. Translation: CSVEDEIGSMNTHEQFF.

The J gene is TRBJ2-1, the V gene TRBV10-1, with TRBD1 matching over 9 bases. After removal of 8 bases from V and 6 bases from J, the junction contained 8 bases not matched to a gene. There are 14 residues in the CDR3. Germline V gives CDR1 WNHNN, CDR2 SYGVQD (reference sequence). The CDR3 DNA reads TGCGCCAGCGGGCCGGGACAGGGTGGCAATGAGCAGTTCTTC. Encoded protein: CASGPGQGGNEQFF.

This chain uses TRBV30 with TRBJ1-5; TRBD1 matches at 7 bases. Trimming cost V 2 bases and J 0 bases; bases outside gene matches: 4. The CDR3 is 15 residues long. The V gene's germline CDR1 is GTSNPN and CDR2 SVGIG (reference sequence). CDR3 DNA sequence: TGTGCCTGGAGTCGGACAGGACTTAGCAATCAGCCCCAGCATTTT. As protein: CAWSRTGLSNQPQHF.

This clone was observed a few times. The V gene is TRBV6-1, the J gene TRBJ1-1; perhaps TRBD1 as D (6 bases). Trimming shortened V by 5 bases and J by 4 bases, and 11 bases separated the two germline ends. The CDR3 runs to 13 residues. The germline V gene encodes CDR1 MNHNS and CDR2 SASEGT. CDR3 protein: CASSQQGRTEAFF. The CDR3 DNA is TGTGCCAGCAGTCAACAGGGTCGCACTGAAGCTTTCTTT.

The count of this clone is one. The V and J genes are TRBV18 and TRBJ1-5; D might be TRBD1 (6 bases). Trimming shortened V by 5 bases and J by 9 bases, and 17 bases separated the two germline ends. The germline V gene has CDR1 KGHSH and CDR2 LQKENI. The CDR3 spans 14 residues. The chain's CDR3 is CASSWQGTSGPQHF. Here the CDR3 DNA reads TGTGCCAGCTCATGGCAGGGGACGTCAGGGCCCCAGCATTTT.

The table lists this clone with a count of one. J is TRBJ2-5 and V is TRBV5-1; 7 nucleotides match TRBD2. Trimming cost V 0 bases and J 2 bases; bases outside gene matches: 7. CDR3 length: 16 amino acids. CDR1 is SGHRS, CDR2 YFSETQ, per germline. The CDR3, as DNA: TGCGCCAGCAGCTTGGGCGGGAGAGTGAGGCAAGAGACCCAGTACTTC. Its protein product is CASSLGGRVRQETQYF. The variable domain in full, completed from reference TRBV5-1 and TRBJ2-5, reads KAGVTQTPRYLIKTRGQQVTLSCSPISGHRSVSWYQQTPGQGLQFLFEYFSETQRNKGNFPGRFSGRQFSNSRSEMNVSTLELGDSALYLCASSLGGRVRQETQYFGPGTRLLVL.

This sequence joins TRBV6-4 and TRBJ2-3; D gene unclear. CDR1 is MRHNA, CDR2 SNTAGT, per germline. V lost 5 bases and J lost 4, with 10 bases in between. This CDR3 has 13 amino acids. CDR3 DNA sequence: TGTGCCAGCAGTCCCCACGACTCAGATACGCAGTATTTT. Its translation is CASSPHDSDTQYF.

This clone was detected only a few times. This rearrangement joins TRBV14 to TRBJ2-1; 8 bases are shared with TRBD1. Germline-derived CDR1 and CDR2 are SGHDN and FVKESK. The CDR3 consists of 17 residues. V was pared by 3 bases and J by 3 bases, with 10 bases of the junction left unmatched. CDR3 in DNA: TGTGCCAGCAGCCAGTGGACGGGACAGGTTTTCTACAATGAGCAGTTCTTC. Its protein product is CASSQWTGQVFYNEQFF.

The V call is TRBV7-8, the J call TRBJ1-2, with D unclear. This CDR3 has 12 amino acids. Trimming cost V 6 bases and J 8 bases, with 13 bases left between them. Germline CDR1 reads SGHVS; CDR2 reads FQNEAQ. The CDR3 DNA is TGTGCCAGCAGTCACCCCCCGGGGGGCTACACCTTC. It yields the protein CASSHPPGGYTF.

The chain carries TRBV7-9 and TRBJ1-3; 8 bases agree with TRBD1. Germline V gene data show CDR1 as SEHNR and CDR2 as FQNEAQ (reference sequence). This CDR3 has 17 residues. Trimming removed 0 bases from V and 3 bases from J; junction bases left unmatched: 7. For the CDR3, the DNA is TGTGCCAGCAGCTTAGCTCAGGGGGCGCAGATTGGAAACACCATATATTTT. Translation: CASSLAQGAQIGNTIYF.

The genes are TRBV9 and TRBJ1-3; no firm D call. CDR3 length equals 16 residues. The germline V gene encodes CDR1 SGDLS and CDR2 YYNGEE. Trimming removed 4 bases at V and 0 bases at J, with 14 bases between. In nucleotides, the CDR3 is TGTGCCAGCAGCCGAACGGACTCATTCTCTGGAAACACCATATATTTT. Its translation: CASSRTDSFSGNTIYF.

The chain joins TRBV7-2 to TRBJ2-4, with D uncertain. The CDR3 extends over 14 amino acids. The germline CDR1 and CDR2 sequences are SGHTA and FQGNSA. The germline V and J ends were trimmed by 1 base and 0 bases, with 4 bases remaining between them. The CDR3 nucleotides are TGTGCCAGCAGCTTAGGACTAGCCAAAAACATTCAGTACTTC. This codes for CASSLGLAKNIQYF.